The 25 T cell receptor beta chains in this list originate from one sample, sequenced in a study of blood T cell repertoires in COVID-19. Only in-frame clones appear in the TCRdb table, and some are missing; sequencing was by immunoSEQ multiplex PCR. The sample comprises 70,000 to 80,000 clones, 85% to 90% of which are singletons, and 35% rests with the top ten. The specimen was peripheral blood. These receptors were taken from a woman of 80 years or more with active or convalescent COVID-19.

The chain couples TRBV6-2 or TRBV6-3 to TRBJ2-7; D may be TRBD1 (5 bases). The germline V gene has CDR1 MNHEY and CDR2 SVGEGT. CDR3 size: 14 residues. The V gene lost 5 bases and the J gene lost 3 bases, with 14 bases spanning the gap. In nucleotides, the CDR3 is TGTGCCAGCAGTCGGCAGGGTATAGTCTACGAGCAGTACTTC. Protein product: CASSRQGIVYEQYF.

This CDR3 is CASSRLNTEAFF. CDR3 bases: TGTGCCAGTAGTAGGCTGAACACTGAAGCTTTCTTT. The chain has TRBV19 and TRBJ1-1; the D is unclear. Germline V gives CDR1 LNHDA, CDR2 SQIVND (reference sequence). The CDR3 spans 12 residues. The V end lost 4 bases, the J end lost 0 bases, and 3 bases lay between the germline ends. Supplemented by reference TRBV19 and TRBJ1-1, the full variable domain reads DGGITQSPKYLFRKEGQNVTLSCEQNLNHDAMYWYRQDPGQGLRLIYYSQIVNDFQKGDIAEGYSVSREKKESFPLTVTSAQKNPTAFYLCASSRLNTEAFFGQGTRLTVV.

The V and J genes are TRBV7-9 and TRBJ2-3; 7 positions match TRBD1. The J segment lost 5 bases and the V segment lost 5 bases, leaving 1 base of the junction unmatched. Germline loops: CDR1 SEHNR, CDR2 FQNEAQ (reference sequence). There are 12 residues in the CDR3. CDR3: CASSRTGDTQYF. CDR3 DNA: TGTGCCAGCAGCCGGACAGGAGATACGCAGTATTTT.

A single count supports this clone. The rearrangement uses TRBV9 and TRBJ1-2; maybe TRBD1 (5 bases). The length of the CDR3 is 15 residues. Germline CDR1 reads SGDLS; CDR2 reads YYNGEE. Trimming stripped 0 bases from V and 7 bases from J, with 16 bases between. For the CDR3, the DNA is TGTGCCAGCAGCGTAGACGCAGTGGGGCGCCTTGGCTACACCTTC. It codes for CASSVDAVGRLGYTF. Looking up the rest from reference TRBV9 and TRBJ1-2 gives the full variable domain: DSGVTQTPKHLITATGQRVTLRCSPRSGDLSVYWYQQSLDQGLQFLIQYYNGEERAKGNILERFSAQQFPDLHSELNLSSLELGDSALYFCASSVDAVGRLGYTFGSGTRLTVV.

This chain links TRBV20-1 with TRBJ1-4; a weak D match, TRBD1 (6 bases). The V end was cut by 6 bases, the J end by 12 bases, with 14 bases between. CDR1 is DFQATT and CDR2 is SNEGSKA in the germline V gene (reference sequence). The CDR3 length is 11 residues. In nucleotides, the CDR3 is TGCAGTGCCGACGCGGGGGCGGAACTGTTTTTT. Its protein is CSADAGAELFF.

The V gene is TRBV27, the J gene TRBJ1-1; no reliable D call. Per germline, CDR1 MNHEY and CDR2 SMNVEV (reference sequence). The CDR3 sequence is 16 residues long. Trimming cost V 1 base and J 0 bases, with 12 bases left between them. The CDR3 loop reads CASSLFGDGLNTEAFF. Here the CDR3 DNA reads TGTGCCAGCAGTTTATTCGGGGATGGACTGAACACTGAAGCTTTCTTT.

This chain uses TRBV10-3 with TRBJ1-2, with TRBD1 matching over 10 bases. Trimming at V came to 6 bases and at J to 3 bases, leaving 7 bases not matched to a gene. Per germline, CDR1 ENHRY and CDR2 SYGVKD. The CDR3 is 15 residues long. Here the CDR3 DNA reads TGTGCCATCAGGACAGGGGGCACTACGTACTATGGCTACACCTTC. This encodes CAIRTGGTTYYGYTF.

The chain joins TRBV27 to TRBJ1-1, with TRBD1 matching over 9 bases. Germline loops: CDR1 MNHEY, CDR2 SMNVEV (reference sequence). The CDR3 has 18 residues. V lost 6 bases and J lost 0; bases outside the gene matches: 14. The CDR3 loop reads CASSTQQGALGMNTEAFF. DNA of the CDR3: TGTGCCAGCAGCACCCAACAGGGGGCATTAGGGATGAACACTGAAGCTTTCTTT.

This chain links TRBV9 with TRBJ2-1, with D possibly matching TRBD2 (6 bases). Between the trimmed V and J ends, which lost 1 base and 3 bases, there was a span of 11 bases. Germline V gene sequence: CDR1 SGDLS, CDR2 YYNGEE. The CDR3 extends over 15 amino acids. The CDR3 is CASSVSSGHYNEQFF. As DNA, the CDR3 is TGTGCCAGCAGCGTAAGTAGCGGTCACTACAATGAGCAGTTCTTC. Full variable domain (rest looked up from reference TRBV9 and TRBJ2-1): DSGVTQTPKHLITATGQRVTLRCSPRSGDLSVYWYQQSLDQGLQFLIQYYNGEERAKGNILERFSAQQFPDLHSELNLSSLELGDSALYFCASSVSSGHYNEQFFGPGTRLTVL.

V is TRBV6-6 and J is TRBJ2-7; D unclear. This CDR3 is 12 amino acids long. Trimming shortened V by 10 bases and J by 0 bases, and 10 bases separated the two germline ends. The germline gives CDR1 MNHNY, CDR2 SVGAGI (reference sequence). For the CDR3, the DNA is TGTGCCACCATGCGGAGCTCCTACGAGCAGTACTTC. Translated: CATMRSSYEQYF.

The J gene is TRBJ2-1, the V gene TRBV19, with 7 bases aligning to TRBD2. The CDR3 loop spans 16 amino acids. Germline assignment: CDR1 LNHDA and CDR2 SQIVND (reference sequence). V lost 6 bases, J lost 0 bases, and 8 bases stayed unmatched. In DNA, the CDR3 is TGTGCCAGTAGCGCATTCTCGGGGGGCTCCTACAATGAGCAGTTCTTC. This translates into CASSAFSGGSYNEQFF.

V is TRBV7-2 and J is TRBJ1-4; D remains ambiguous. Trimming shortened V by 2 bases and J by 4 bases, and 8 bases separated the two germline ends. The CDR3 contains 14 residues. Germline CDR1 and CDR2: SGHTA and FQGNSA. In DNA form, the CDR3 reads TGTGCCAGCAGCTTATCCCCAAATAATGAAAAACTGTTTTTT. Amino acids: CASSLSPNNEKLFF.

The chain is built from TRBV19 and TRBJ2-3; possible D gene TRBD2, 5 bases. In germline, CDR1 is LNHDA, CDR2 SQIVND (reference sequence). The CDR3 totals 12 residues. Between the trimmed V and J ends, which lost 6 bases and 8 bases, there was a span of 12 bases. The CDR3 region is CASRVAEGTQYF. For the CDR3, the DNA is TGTGCCAGTAGGGTGGCCGAGGGTACGCAGTATTTT.

V and J are TRBV5-1 and TRBJ1-2, with TRBD1 identical over 7 bases. The CDR3 is 14 amino acids. Germline CDR1 and CDR2: SGHRS and YFSETQ. With V trimmed by 0 bases and J by 8 bases, 7 bases remained unmatched. The CDR3: CASSLARGGRGYTF. CDR3 nucleotides: TGCGCCAGCAGCTTGGCACGAGGGGGCAGGGGCTACACCTTC. Together with reference TRBV5-1 and TRBJ1-2, the CDR3 gives the full variable domain: KAGVTQTPRYLIKTRGQQVTLSCSPISGHRSVSWYQQTPGQGLQFLFEYFSETQRNKGNFPGRFSGRQFSNSRSEMNVSTLELGDSALYLCASSLARGGRGYTFGSGTRLTVV.

This sequence joins TRBV7-9 and TRBJ2-1; 9 nucleotides align to TRBD1. This CDR3 has 17 residues. The germline V gene has CDR1 SEHNR and CDR2 FQNEAQ (reference sequence). Trimming cost V 2 bases and J 6 bases; bases outside gene matches: 11. The CDR3 DNA reads as TGTGCCAGCAGCTTATATTTCGGGACAGGGACAGTCAATGAGCAGTTCTTC. Translated: CASSLYFGTGTVNEQFF.

This chain joins TRBV18 and TRBJ1-3; D perhaps matches TRBD1 (6 bases). CDR1 is KGHSH and CDR2 is LQKENI in the germline V gene. The CDR3 sequence is 16 residues long. V lost 3 bases and J 7 bases, leaving 19 bases between the germline ends. CDR3 sequence (DNA): TGTGCCAGCTCACCTAGAGGGACAATTTCCGGCAACACCATATATTTT. Translation: CASSPRGTISGNTIYF.

The rearrangement links TRBV3-1 (or the pseudogene TRBV3-2) to TRBJ1-4; D call uncertain. With 4 bases removed from V and 7 bases from J, the gap between germline ends came to 13 bases. The CDR3 contains 14 residues. Germline V gives CDR1 LGHDT, CDR2 YNNKEL (reference sequence). The CDR3 loop reads CASSLSRSAEKLFF. The CDR3 DNA reads as TGTGCCAGCAGCCTATCGAGGTCCGCTGAAAAACTGTTTTTT.

The chain links TRBV3-1 (or the pseudogene TRBV3-2) to TRBJ2-6; D is ambiguous. Trimming pared 4 bases from V and 4 bases from J, leaving 5 bases between. This CDR3 has 13 amino acids. In germline, CDR1 is LGHDT, CDR2 YNNKEL (reference sequence). The CDR3 coding sequence is TGTGCCAGCAGCCTTTCAGGGGCCAACGTCCTGACTTTC. It translates to CASSLSGANVLTF.

J is TRBJ2-5 and V is TRBV5-4; 8 bases align to TRBD2. In germline, CDR1 is SGHNT, CDR2 YYREEE (reference sequence). The CDR3 consists of 17 residues. With V trimmed by 3 bases and J by 5 bases, 15 bases remained unmatched. As DNA, the CDR3 is TGTGCCAGCAGCTCCTACTCCGGGACTAGTGTGGTTGAGACCCAGTACTTC. This sequence encodes CASSSYSGTSVVETQYF.

The gene calls are TRBV2 and TRBJ2-5; 12 nucleotides agree with TRBD2. The germline V gene encodes CDR1 SNHLY and CDR2 FYNNEI. V lost 4 bases to trimming and J lost 5 bases; unmatched junction nucleotides: 2. CDR3 size: 14 residues. The CDR3 reads CASSGLAGAETQYF. The CDR3 DNA reads TGTGCCAGCAGTGGACTAGCGGGGGCGGAGACCCAGTACTTC.

The chain's CDR3 is CASSLGTAKNTDTQYF. The CDR3 nucleotides are TGCGCCAGCAGCTTGGGGACTGCTAAGAATACAGATACGCAGTATTTT. This chain joins TRBV5-1 and TRBJ2-3; D possibly corresponds to TRBD2 (5 bases). The CDR3 extends over 16 amino acids. The V and J ends lost 0 bases and 3 bases respectively, with 14 bases between them. Germline V lookup: CDR1 SGHRS, CDR2 YFSETQ. The entire variable domain, with the rest obtained from reference TRBV5-1 and TRBJ2-3, is as follows: KAGVTQTPRYLIKTRGQQVTLSCSPISGHRSVSWYQQTPGQGLQFLFEYFSETQRNKGNFPGRFSGRQFSNSRSEMNVSTLELGDSALYLCASSLGTAKNTDTQYFGPGTRLTVL.

This clone came up once. The chain couples TRBV2 to TRBJ1-3, with no clear D. V was pared by 3 bases and J by 2 bases, with 11 bases between. Germline V lookup: CDR1 SNHLY, CDR2 FYNNEI. The CDR3 spans 15 residues. CDR3 sequence (DNA): TGTGCCAGCAGTGATAACAGAACCCCTGGAAACACCATATATTTT. Translation gives CASSDNRTPGNTIYF.

The J gene is TRBJ2-1, the V gene TRBV9; D is possibly TRBD1 (6 bases). Germline lookup yields CDR1 SGDLS and CDR2 YYNGEE. CDR3 size: 18 residues. The V end was cut by 0 bases, the J end by 7 bases, with 23 bases between. CDR3 protein: CASSVDIGTNLLGNEQFF. CDR3 coding DNA: TGTGCCAGCAGCGTAGACATTGGGACAAACTTATTAGGTAATGAGCAGTTCTTC.

CDR3 sequence reads: CASSSGQGLSGNTIYF. CDR3 in DNA: TGTGCCAGCAGCTCGGGACAGGGCCTCTCTGGAAACACCATATATTTT. The chain has TRBV7-9 and TRBJ1-3; 9 bases fit TRBD1. The CDR3 spans 16 residues. V dropped 4 bases and J dropped 0; count of bases not matched to a gene: 4. Germline V CDR1 and CDR2: SEHNR, FQNEAQ (reference sequence).

This clone was observed a single time. This chain connects TRBV2 to TRBJ1-1; D ambiguous. This CDR3 is 11 amino acids long. V lost 0 bases to trimming and J lost 14 bases, with 10 bases between them. Looked up from germline, CDR1 is SNHLY and CDR2 is FYNNEI. CDR3 in amino acids: CASSEAARMFF. CDR3 DNA sequence: TGTGCCAGCAGTGAAGCCGCCAGGATGTTCTTT. The whole variable domain, filled in from reference TRBV2 and TRBJ1-1, reads EPEVTQTPSHQVTQMGQEVILRCVPISNHLYFYWYRQILGQKVEFLVSFYNNEISEKSEIFDDQFSVERPDGSNFTLKIRSTKLEDSAMYFCASSEAARMFFGQGTRLTVV.